This T cell receptor (beta chain) is drawn from a study of regulatory T cells in long-lasting Graves disease. This clonotype appeared many times. As to time point: persistent/refractory GD, antithyroid drugs over 5 years with positive TRAb. Preparation of the TCR library used RNA extracted from PBMCs. HTBI primers from iRepertoire and Arm-PCR of CDR3 regions yielded the TCR beta libraries. TCRdb analysed the multiplex PCR reads with MiXCR anew, one entry per CDR3 protein. The table lists under 500,000 distinct CDR3 sequences, less than 25% of them singletons. Trimming removed 6 bases from V and 5 bases from J; junction bases left unmatched: 8. The germline V gene encodes CDR1 MDHEN and CDR2 SYDVKM. The CDR3 covers 16 residues.

The sample was peripheral blood mononuclear cells (PBMCs), taken when the disease was refractory, from a patient treated with antithyroid drugs. This sequence originates from a female donor with Graves disease. The chain carries TRBV28 and TRBJ2-5; 14 nucleotides line up with TRBD2. The CDR3 is CASRQRLAGGPETQYF. The CDR3 DNA is TGTGCCAGCAGACAACGACTAGCGGGAGGGCCGGAGACCCAGTACTTC.